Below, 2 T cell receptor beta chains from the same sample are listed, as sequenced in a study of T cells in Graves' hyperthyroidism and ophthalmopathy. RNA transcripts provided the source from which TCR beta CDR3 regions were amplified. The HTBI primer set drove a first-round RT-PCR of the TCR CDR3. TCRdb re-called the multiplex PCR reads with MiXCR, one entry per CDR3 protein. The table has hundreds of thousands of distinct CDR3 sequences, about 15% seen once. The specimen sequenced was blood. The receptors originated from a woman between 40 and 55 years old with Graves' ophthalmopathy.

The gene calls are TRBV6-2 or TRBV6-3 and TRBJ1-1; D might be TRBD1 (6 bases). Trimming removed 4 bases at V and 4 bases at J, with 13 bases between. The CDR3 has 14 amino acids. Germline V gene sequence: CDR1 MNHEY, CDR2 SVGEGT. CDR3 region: CASSFLGQLTEAFF. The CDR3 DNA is TGTGCCAGCAGTTTCCTCGGACAGCTCACTGAAGCTTTCTTT.

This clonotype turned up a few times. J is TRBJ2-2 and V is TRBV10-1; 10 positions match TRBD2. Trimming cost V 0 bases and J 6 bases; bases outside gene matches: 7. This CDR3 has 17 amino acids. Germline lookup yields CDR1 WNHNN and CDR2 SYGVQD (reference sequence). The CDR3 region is CASSESGAGGPSGELFF. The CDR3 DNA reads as TGCGCCAGCAGTGAGTCGGGAGCGGGAGGGCCCTCCGGGGAGCTGTTTTTT.